This T cell receptor (beta chain) emerged from a study of shared clonotypes between healthy human individuals. Study observations and caveats: Only blood was sampled, and tissue TCR repertoires likely differ from blood ones.

Data came from immunoSEQ multiplex PCR; TCRdb stores just in-frame clones and leaves some out. The data contain approximately 2.5 million clones, 85% to 95% of them singletons. CDR1 is MNHEY and CDR2 is SVGAGI in the germline V gene. The CDR3 loop spans 13 amino acids. V was cut by 7 bases and J by 5 bases, with 14 bases left in between. Note on this clone: The antigen is not known.

Sequencing was done on a sample of naive CD4+ T cells sorted from blood. Sample subset: CD45RA+ positively selected. The receptor was derived from a young man in good health. The chain uses TRBV6-5 and TRBJ1-1; no clear D gene. The CDR3 reads CASIPRVGTEAFF. The CDR3 DNA follows: TGTGCCAGCATCCCCCGCGTGGGGACTGAAGCTTTCTTT.